A selection of T cell receptor beta chains follows, all from one sample in a study of OX40 agonist ivuxolimab in advanced cancers. Measured with immunoSEQ multiplex PCR; TCRdb has only the in-frame clones, and not every one. The data hold some 46,000 clones, with 80% observed a single time. The source material was CD4+ or CD8+ T cells sorted from blood, sampled in a trial of the OX40 agonist ivuxolimab. The receptor set was obtained from an adult with an advanced solid tumor such as melanoma, head and neck, liver or kidney cancer. Both conserved end residues are part of each CDR3. The D gene is left open where the match is weak. Size is stated for part of the rows, as once, few or many counts, or as a class when the clone is expanded.

TGTGCCAGTAGTTTTATGAACACTGAAGCTTTCTTT	CASSFMNTEAFF	-	-	TRBV19	TRBJ1-1
TGTGCCAGCAGTAGAACAAAGCTGTGGGACAGGAGCTCCTACAATGAGCAGTTCTTC	CASSRTKLWDRSSYNEQFF	TRBD1	few	TRBV28	TRBJ2-1
TGTGCCAGCAGCTTAGCTCTGAATCAGCCCCAGCATTTT	CASSLALNQPQHF	-	-	TRBV7-7	TRBJ1-5
TGTGCCAGCAGCCAAGGAGGGGGGGTGGAGACCCAGTACTTC	CASSQGGGVETQYF	-	-	TRBV11-1	TRBJ2-5
TGTGCCAGCAAGGGCTCGGGGTCCCCTGGCTACACCTTC	CASKGSGSPGYTF	-	-	TRBV25-1	TRBJ1-2
TGTGCCAGCAGCGTGGGACAACGGGGCGAGCAGTACTTC	CASSVGQRGEQYF	-	-	TRBV9	TRBJ2-7
TGTGCCAGCAGTTGGACGCTAGCGGGAGAGTACGAGCAGTACTTC	CASSWTLAGEYEQYF	TRBD2	-	TRBV28	TRBJ2-7
TGTGCCTGGGCGACAGGGTCCTATGGCTACACCTTC	CAWATGSYGYTF	TRBD1	-	TRBV30	TRBJ1-2
TGTGCCAGCAGTTACTTTATGTCCGGGTACGAGCAGTACTTC	CASSYFMSGYEQYF	-	-	TRBV6-5	TRBJ2-7
TGTGCCAGCTCACCCGCTCGGACAGTAAACTATGGCTACACCTTC	CASSPARTVNYGYTF	-	-	TRBV18	TRBJ1-2
TGTGCCAGCAGGTGGCAGATGAACACTGAAGCTTTCTTT	CASRWQMNTEAFF	-	-	TRBV2	TRBJ1-1
TGTGCCAGCAGTTACTCAGGGGCCAACTATGGCTACACCTTC	CASSYSGANYGYTF	-	-	TRBV6-6	TRBJ1-2
TGTGCCAGCAGGCACAGGGATTCCTACGAGCAGTACTTC	CASRHRDSYEQYF	-	-	TRBV2	TRBJ2-7
TGTGCCAGTAGCACCACAGTGATGAACACTGAAGCTTTCTTT	CASSTTVMNTEAFF	-	-	TRBV19	TRBJ1-1
TGTGCCAGCAGCTTAGGGCCGGGCACAGATACGCAGTATTTT	CASSLGPGTDTQYF	-	-	TRBV7-3	TRBJ2-3
TGTGCCAGTAGTACCCGACAGGGAGCCTACGAGCAGTACTTC	CASSTRQGAYEQYF	TRBD1	-	TRBV19	TRBJ2-7